This T cell receptor beta chain came from a study of a mutant IDH1 vaccine in newly diagnosed glioma (dated by TCRdb to the early 2020s). Study-level background: Eight vaccinations were administered to patients in weeks 1, 3, 5, 7, 11, 15, 19 and 23, corresponding to visits V03 through V10. For exploratory analyses, fewer than 30 treated patients had longitudinal TCRB deep sequencing done wherever samples were available. Peripheral blood was drawn at six visits: V03 (baseline), V05, V07, V10, V12 and V13. Vaccination was initiated 4-6 weeks after radiotherapy alone, or concurrently with temozolomide cycles in the chemotherapy-containing groups. Before enrollment, patients had received standard therapy of radiotherapy alone, temozolomide alone, or radiochemotherapy with temozolomide; most received the combination. The approximately 32 treated patients were approximately 62% male and approximately 40% female, with a mean age of approximately 40 years. General findings and caveats noted by the study authors: Changes in the top peripheral T cell clonotypes picked up by TCRB sequencing did not appear to be linked to pseudoprogression. According to the authors, sample limitations meant that analyses of patient blood samples could not be reproduced. Vaccine-induced immune responses across multiple MHC alleles were detected in about 93% of patients. Availability determined which PBMC samples were chosen for TCRB deep sequencing.

The time point label here, explained by the study, means: week 5, during vaccination. Every vaccine dose consisted of 300 ug of a 20-mer mutant IDH1 peptide in Montanide, administered subcutaneously together with topical imiquimod. The donors had newly diagnosed IDH1-mutant astrocytomas of WHO grade 3 or 4 that showed loss of nuclear ATRX. The samples were drawn from NOA16, a multicentre, single-arm, open-label phase I trial in Germany that tested a mutant IDH1 peptide vaccine in humans for the first time. Genomic DNA for TCRB sequencing was extracted from EDTA blood using the DNeasy Blood and Tissue Kit. Regarding this clone: The specificity of this receptor is unknown. No much larger clone exists at a distance of one base, and base qualities are not known.

Library prep was done by the immunoSEQ multiplex PCR assay. The hsTCRB Kit was used according to the manufacturer's protocol to amplify rearranged TCR beta chain sequences. An Illumina MiSeq was used to sequence the TCRB libraries. The original pipeline was this. The proprietary platform of the kit vendor was used for demultiplexing, trimming and gene mapping. As stored in TCRdb, this immuneACCESS dataset retains in-frame rearrangements with V and J assigned. A fraction of the clones does not appear; measured against another copy, unresolved V genes explain less than half of the discrepancy, and the remainder lacks a known reason. Clonal size and the V and J genes are those of that table, whereas D and trimming came from the DNA. The sample profile shows about 51,000 clones; over 75% of them were found once. Of the sample, around 2% is held by the ten largest clones. From cysteine to phenylalanine, the CDR3 is 13 amino acids long. Only the CDR3 region is kept as DNA, spanning 39 bases read in frame from base 1. CDR1 and CDR2 were assigned from the germline V gene as SNHLY and FYNNEI. At the junction V is shortened by 8 bases and J by 0 bases, with 7 bases in between.

Sequences were derived from PBMCs, sampled from a glioma patient whose treatment included an IDH1 peptide vaccine. Here the chain combines TRBV2 and TRBJ2-2; the D gene cannot be named for sure. This receptor was identified in a woman between 40 and 55 years old with glioma. The nucleotide sequence is TGTGCCAGCCGGAACACGAACACCGGGGAGCTGTTTTTT. It codes for CASRNTNTGELFF.